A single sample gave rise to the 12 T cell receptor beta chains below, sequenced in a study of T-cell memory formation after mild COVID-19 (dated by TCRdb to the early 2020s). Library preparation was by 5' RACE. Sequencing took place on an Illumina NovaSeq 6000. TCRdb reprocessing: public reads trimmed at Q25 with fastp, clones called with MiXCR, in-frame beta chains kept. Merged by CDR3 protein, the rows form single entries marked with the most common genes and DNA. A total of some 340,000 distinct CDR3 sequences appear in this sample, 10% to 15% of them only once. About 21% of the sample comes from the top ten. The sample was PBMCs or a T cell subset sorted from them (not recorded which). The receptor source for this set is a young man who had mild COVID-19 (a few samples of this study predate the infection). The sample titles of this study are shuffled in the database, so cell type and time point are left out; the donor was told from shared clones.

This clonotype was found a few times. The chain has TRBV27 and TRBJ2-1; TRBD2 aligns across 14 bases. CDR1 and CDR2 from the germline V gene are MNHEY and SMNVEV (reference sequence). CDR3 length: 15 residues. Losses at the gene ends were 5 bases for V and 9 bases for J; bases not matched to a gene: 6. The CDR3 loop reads CASSQGLAGGFEQFF. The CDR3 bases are TGTGCCAGCAGTCAAGGACTAGCGGGGGGCTTTGAGCAGTTCTTC.

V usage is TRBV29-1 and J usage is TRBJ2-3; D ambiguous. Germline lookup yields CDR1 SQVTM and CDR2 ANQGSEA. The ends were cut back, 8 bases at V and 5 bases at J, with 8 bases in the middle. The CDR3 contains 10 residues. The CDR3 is CSQRRDTQYF. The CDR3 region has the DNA TGCAGCCAACGACGAGATACGCAGTATTTT.

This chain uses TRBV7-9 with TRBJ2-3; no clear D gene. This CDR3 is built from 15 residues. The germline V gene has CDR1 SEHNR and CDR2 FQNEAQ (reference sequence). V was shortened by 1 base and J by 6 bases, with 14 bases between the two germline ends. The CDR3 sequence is CASSLDGQPLDTQYF. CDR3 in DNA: TGTGCCAGCAGCTTAGATGGCCAGCCCCTCGATACGCAGTATTTT.

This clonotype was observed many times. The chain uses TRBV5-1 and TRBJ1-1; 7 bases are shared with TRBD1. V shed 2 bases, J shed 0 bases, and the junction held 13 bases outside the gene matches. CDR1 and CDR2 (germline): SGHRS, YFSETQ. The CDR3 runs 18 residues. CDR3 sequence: CASSFSRTGTLMNTEAFF. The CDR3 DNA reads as TGCGCCAGCAGCTTTTCCCGGACAGGAACCCTTATGAACACTGAAGCTTTCTTT.

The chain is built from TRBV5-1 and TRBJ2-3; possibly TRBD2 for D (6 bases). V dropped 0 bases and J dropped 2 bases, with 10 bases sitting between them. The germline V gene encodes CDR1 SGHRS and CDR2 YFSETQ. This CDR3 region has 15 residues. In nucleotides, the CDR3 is TGCGCCAGCAGCTTGGAGACGGGGGTCACAGATACGCAGTATTTT. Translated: CASSLETGVTDTQYF.

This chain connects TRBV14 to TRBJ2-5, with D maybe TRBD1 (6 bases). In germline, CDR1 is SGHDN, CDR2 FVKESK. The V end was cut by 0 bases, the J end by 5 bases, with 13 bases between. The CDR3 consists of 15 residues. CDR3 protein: CASSQEFQQGETQYF. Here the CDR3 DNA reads TGTGCCAGCAGCCAAGAATTCCAACAGGGCGAGACCCAGTACTTC.

The CDR3 DNA is TGTGCCAGCAGCCAACTTGGGGATCAGCCCCAGCATTTT. Protein: CASSQLGDQPQHF. This chain connects TRBV4-2 to TRBJ1-5; D is undetermined. The CDR3 length is 13 residues. The germline gives CDR1 LGHNA, CDR2 YNFKEQ. V was clipped by 2 bases and J by 5 bases, with 7 bases between them.

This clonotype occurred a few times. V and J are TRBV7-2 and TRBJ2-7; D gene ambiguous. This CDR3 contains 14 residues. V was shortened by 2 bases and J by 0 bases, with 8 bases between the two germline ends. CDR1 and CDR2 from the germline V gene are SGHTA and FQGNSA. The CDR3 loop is CASSLPPTSYEQYF. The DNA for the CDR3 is TGTGCCAGCAGCTTACCACCAACCTCCTACGAGCAGTACTTC.

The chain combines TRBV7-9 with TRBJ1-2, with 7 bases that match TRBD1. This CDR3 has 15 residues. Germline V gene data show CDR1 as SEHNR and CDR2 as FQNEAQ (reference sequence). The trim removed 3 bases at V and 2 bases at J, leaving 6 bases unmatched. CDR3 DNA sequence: TGTGCCAGCAGCTTGGGCCCACAGGGGAACTATGGCTACACCTTC. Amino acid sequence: CASSLGPQGNYGYTF.

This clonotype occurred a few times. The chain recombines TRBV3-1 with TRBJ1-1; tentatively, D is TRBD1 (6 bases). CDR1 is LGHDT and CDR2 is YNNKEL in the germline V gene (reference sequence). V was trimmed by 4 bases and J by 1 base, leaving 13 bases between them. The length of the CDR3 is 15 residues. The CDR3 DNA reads TGTGCCAGCAGCCCATTCAGGGGACCGAACACTGAAGCTTTCTTT. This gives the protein CASSPFRGPNTEAFF. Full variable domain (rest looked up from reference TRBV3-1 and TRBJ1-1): DTAVSQTPKYLVTQMGNDKSIKCEQNLGHDTMYWYKQDSKKFLKIMFSYNNKELIINETVPNRFSPKSPDKAHLNLHINSLELGDSAVYFCASSPFRGPNTEAFFGQGTRLTVV.

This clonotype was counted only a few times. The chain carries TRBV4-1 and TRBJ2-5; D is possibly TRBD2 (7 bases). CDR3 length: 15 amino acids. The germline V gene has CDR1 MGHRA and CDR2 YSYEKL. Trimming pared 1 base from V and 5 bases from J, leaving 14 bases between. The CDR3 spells CASSQGGGLLETQYF. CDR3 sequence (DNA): TGCGCCAGCAGCCAAGGGGGGGGGCTATTGGAGACCCAGTACTTC.

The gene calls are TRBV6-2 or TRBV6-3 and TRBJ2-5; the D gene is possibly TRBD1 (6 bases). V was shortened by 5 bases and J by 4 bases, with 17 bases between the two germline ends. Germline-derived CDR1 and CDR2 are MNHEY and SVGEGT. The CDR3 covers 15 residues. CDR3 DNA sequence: TGTGCCAGCAGTCCTCCGTGGGGGCGAGGAGAGACCCAGTACTTC. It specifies CASSPPWGRGETQYF.